Shown below are 13 T cell receptor beta chains from a single sample sequenced in a study of T cell changes during pregnancy in multiple sclerosis. Clones were sequenced by immunoSEQ multiplex PCR, and TCRdb holds only the in-frame ones, with some missing. The data show 55,000 to 80,000 clones, about nine tenths seen once. The specimen comprised peripheral blood, sampled after pregnancy. Receptor source: a female donor in good health, enrolled as a control in a pregnancy study.

The chain employs TRBV30 and TRBJ2-1; 10 bases map to TRBD2. The CDR3 totals 14 residues. Per germline, CDR1 GTSNPN and CDR2 SVGIG (reference sequence). The J segment lost 7 bases and the V segment lost 2 bases, leaving 5 bases of the junction unmatched. The DNA for the CDR3 is TGTGCCTGGAGTTATGGTAGCGGGGGGAATGAGCAGTTCTTC. Protein: CAWSYGSGGNEQFF.

This chain joins TRBV11-3 and TRBJ2-7, with D possibly being TRBD2 (6 bases). This CDR3 spans 15 amino acids. CDR1 SGHNT and CDR2 YENEEA come from the germline V gene. V dropped 3 bases and J dropped 0 bases, with 12 bases sitting between them. The CDR3 is CASSLRGGSSYEQYF. The CDR3 DNA sequence: TGTGCCAGCAGCTTGCGGGGTGGGAGCTCCTACGAGCAGTACTTC.

The chain couples TRBV7-9 to TRBJ2-2, with D unclear. The V end lost 2 bases, the J end lost 6 bases, and 10 bases lay between the germline ends. CDR1 and CDR2 from the germline V gene are SEHNR and FQNEAQ (reference sequence). CDR3 length: 14 residues. CDR3 coding DNA: TGTGCCAGCAGCTTACGAGTCATGGCCGGGGAGCTGTTTTTT. Amino acids: CASSLRVMAGELFF.

This clone occurred once. The V and J genes are TRBV5-1 and TRBJ2-4, with D possibly being TRBD2 (5 bases). V was clipped by 2 bases and J by 4 bases, with 13 bases between them. Germline V gene lookup returns CDR1 SGHRS and CDR2 YFSETQ. This CDR3 is built from 15 residues. CDR3 DNA sequence: TGCGCCAGCAGCTTACCCGGGGTAGGAAAAAACATTCAGTACTTC. Its protein product is CASSLPGVGKNIQYF.

J is TRBJ1-2 and V is TRBV4-3, with 9 bases that match TRBD1. The CDR3 contains 16 residues. Germline lookup yields CDR1 LGHNA and CDR2 YSLEER. With V trimmed by 0 bases and J by 6 bases, 8 bases remained unmatched. CDR3 sequence reads: CASSQDRNRGLDGYTF. The CDR3 region has the DNA TGCGCCAGCAGCCAAGATCGGAACAGGGGGCTCGATGGCTACACCTTC.

This rearrangement joins TRBV10-3 to TRBJ1-5; no definite D call. The CDR3 sequence is 13 residues long. The V end was cut by 3 bases, the J end by 1 base, with 4 bases between. Germline values: CDR1 ENHRY, CDR2 SYGVKD. CDR3 sequence: CAISELSNQPQHF. Written as DNA, the CDR3 is TGTGCCATCAGTGAACTCAGCAATCAGCCCCAGCATTTT.

The chain uses TRBV30 and TRBJ2-5; 9 nucleotides line up with TRBD1. The CDR3 is 16 residues long. V shed 2 bases, J shed 7 bases, and the junction held 14 bases outside the gene matches. Germline assignment: CDR1 GTSNPN and CDR2 SVGIG (reference sequence). CDR3 region: CAWSTDAGTGSGTQYF. CDR3 sequence (DNA): TGTGCCTGGAGTACGGACGCCGGGACAGGGTCGGGGACCCAGTACTTC. Together with reference TRBV30 and TRBJ2-5, the CDR3 gives the full variable domain: SQTIHQWPATLVQPVGSPLSLECTVEGTSNPNLYWYRQAAGRGLQLLFYSVGIGQISSEVPQNLSASRPQDRQFILSSKKLLLSDSGFYLCAWSTDAGTGSGTQYFGPGTRLLVL.

The rearrangement links TRBV30 to TRBJ1-1; 7 bases fit TRBD1. Trimming at V came to 3 bases and at J to 1 base, leaving 8 bases not matched to a gene. Germline loops: CDR1 GTSNPN, CDR2 SVGIG (reference sequence). The CDR3 totals 15 residues. The CDR3 spells CAWREIDRENTEAFF. CDR3 nucleotide sequence: TGTGCCTGGAGAGAGATCGACAGGGAGAACACTGAAGCTTTCTTT.

DNA for the CDR3: TGTGCCAGCAAGGGACAGGAGAACACCGGGGAGCTGTTTTTT. It yields the protein CASKGQENTGELFF. The genes are TRBV7-8 and TRBJ2-2; TRBD1 matches 8 bases. The germline V gene has CDR1 SGHVS and CDR2 FQNEAQ. Unmatched junction bases numbered 2, after V lost 7 bases and J lost 1 base. This CDR3 comprises 14 residues.

V is TRBV10-3 and J is TRBJ2-3, with D unresolved. V was shortened by 1 base and J by 3 bases, with 8 bases between the two germline ends. Germline loops: CDR1 ENHRY, CDR2 SYGVKD. The CDR3 spans 14 residues. CDR3 DNA sequence: TGTGCCATCAGTGAGTTCGGGTTTACAGATACGCAGTATTTT. This gives the protein CAISEFGFTDTQYF.

This clone was recorded once. The chain recombines TRBV18 with TRBJ2-3; 9 positions match TRBD1. The CDR3 spans 14 residues. With V trimmed by 8 bases and J by 5 bases, 8 bases remained unmatched. The germline gives CDR1 KGHSH, CDR2 LQKENI. CDR3 coding DNA: TGTGCCAGCCTCACAGGGGGCCTAGAAGATACGCAGTATTTT. As protein: CASLTGGLEDTQYF.

The rearrangement uses TRBV7-9 and TRBJ2-1; 8 bases line up with TRBD2. Trimming removed 5 bases from V and 5 bases from J; junction bases left unmatched: 8. CDR3 size: 15 residues. CDR1 is SEHNR and CDR2 is FQNEAQ in the germline V gene (reference sequence). The CDR3 DNA reads as TGTGCCAGCAGCGGGGGGACTAGTAATAACAATGAGCAGTTCTTC. Translated, it gives CASSGGTSNNNEQFF.

A single count supports this clone. The chain carries TRBV14 and TRBJ2-1, with TRBD2 matching 13 bases. The V gene's germline CDR1 is SGHDN and CDR2 FVKESK. This CDR3 is built from 15 residues. J was trimmed by 9 bases and V by 4 bases; bases with no gene match: 6. The CDR3 protein is CASSRLAGGRGEQFF. CDR3 in DNA: TGTGCCAGCAGCCGACTAGCGGGAGGCCGGGGTGAGCAGTTCTTC. The full variable domain, completed using reference TRBV14 and TRBJ2-1, is EAGVTQFPSHSVIEKGQTVTLRCDPISGHDNLYWYRRVMGKEIKFLLHFVKESKQDESGMPNNRFLAERTGGTYSTLKVQPAELEDSGVYFCASSRLAGGRGEQFFGPGTRLTVL.